This entry lists 27 T cell receptor beta chains sequenced from one sample in a study of shared clonotypes between healthy human individuals. Profiled with immunoSEQ multiplex PCR; TCRdb holds only in-frame clones, not every one. The table lists about 2.5 million clones, roughly 90% of them singletons. The sample was naive CD4+ T cells from PBMCs. This sample's subset: CD45RA+ positively selected. The receptor set was obtained from a man younger than 35 in good health. Some clones in this sample may be carry-over from other donors' samples.

The chain couples TRBV27 to TRBJ1-1; tentatively, D is TRBD1 (5 bases). The CDR3 loop spans 12 amino acids. Germline V gene data show CDR1 as MNHEY and CDR2 as SMNVEV (reference sequence). V lost 3 bases to trimming and J lost 6 bases, with 8 bases between them. The CDR3 loop is CASSFPGAEAFF. The CDR3 bases are TGTGCCAGCAGTTTTCCGGGGGCTGAAGCTTTCTTT.

V and J are TRBV28 and TRBJ2-3; a possible D gene is TRBD2 (6 bases). Trimming removed 2 bases at V and 2 bases at J, with 17 bases between. The germline V gene has CDR1 MDHEN and CDR2 SYDVKM. The CDR3 is made up of 17 amino acids. CDR3 protein: CASSLNLGSGDTDTQYF. The CDR3 DNA is TGTGCCAGCAGTTTAAATCTAGGATCGGGAGACACAGATACGCAGTATTTT.

The CDR3 protein is CASSERGVENEQFF. The CDR3, as DNA: TGCGCCAGCAGTGAGCGGGGAGTGGAAAATGAGCAGTTCTTC. The chain recombines TRBV10-1 with TRBJ2-1, with D possibly TRBD2 on 5 matching bases. The CDR3 consists of 14 residues. Germline loops: CDR1 WNHNN, CDR2 SYGVQD (reference sequence). Trimming removed 2 bases from V and 7 bases from J, with 12 bases in between.

The CDR3 region has the DNA TGTGCCAGCAGTTTAGGACAGATCCTCTATGGCTACACCTTC. Translation gives CASSLGQILYGYTF. This sequence joins TRBV28 and TRBJ1-2, with a tentative D call TRBD1 (6 bases). Trimming took 2 bases from V and 4 from J, leaving 11 bases between them. The CDR3 is made up of 14 amino acids. Per the germline V gene, CDR1 is MDHEN and CDR2 is SYDVKM.

The chain joins TRBV11-2 to TRBJ2-7; 9 positions match TRBD1. With 5 bases clipped from V and 4 bases from J, the junction kept 6 bases outside the gene matches. CDR1 and CDR2 from the germline V gene are SGHAT and FQNNGV. This CDR3 spans 14 amino acids. The CDR3 nucleotides are TGTGCCAGCAGCCCCGGACAGGGGCATTACGAGCAGTACTTC. It yields the protein CASSPGQGHYEQYF.

The rearrangement joins TRBV18 to TRBJ2-7, with 8 bases lining up with TRBD2. The CDR3 sequence is 19 residues long. Germline V gene sequence: CDR1 KGHSH, CDR2 LQKENI. V dropped 2 bases and J dropped 7; count of bases not matched to a gene: 22. The chain's CDR3 is CASSPTRASTSATRGEQYF. In nucleotides, the CDR3 is TGTGCCAGCTCACCAACCAGGGCCTCGACTAGCGCGACACGTGGGGAGCAGTACTTC.

Details on this clone: The same CDR3 can be traced to other DNA sequences in this sample. The genes are TRBV5-6 and TRBJ2-5; 9 bases align to TRBD2. The length of the CDR3 is 13 residues. V lost 3 bases to trimming and J lost 5 bases; unmatched junction nucleotides: 2. Per the germline V gene, CDR1 is SGHDT and CDR2 is YYEEEE. This chain's CDR3 is CASSSGLAETQYF. In DNA, the CDR3 is TGTGCCAGCAGCTCAGGACTAGCGGAGACCCAGTACTTC.

This clone was seen once. At one end, the junction sequence differs from germline, possibly due to a read error. V gene TRBV7-3 combines with J gene TRBJ1-4; TRBD1 aligns across 9 bases. The CDR3 length is 13 residues. Germline V gene data show CDR1 as SGHTA and CDR2 as FQGTGA. The CDR3 protein is CASSIRTGEKVFF. The CDR3 DNA reads TGTGCCAGCAGCATCAGGACAGGGGAAAAAGTGTTTTTT.

A note on this clone: Other DNA sequences of this sample code for an identical CDR3. This sequence joins TRBV4-2 and TRBJ2-1; D unclear. The germline gives CDR1 LGHNA, CDR2 YNFKEQ. This CDR3 has 12 amino acids. Trimming shortened V by 0 bases and J by 10 bases, and 7 bases separated the two germline ends. The CDR3 region is CASSQDLGEQFF. The CDR3, as DNA: TGTGCCAGCAGCCAAGATCTTGGGGAGCAGTTCTTC.

The CDR3 DNA is TGTGCCAGCAGCTTAGGGCTAGCGGGGATCAATGAGCAGTTCTTC. This sequence encodes CASSLGLAGINEQFF. This chain links TRBV7-2 with TRBJ2-1, with 9 bases identical to TRBD2. The CDR3 loop spans 15 amino acids. Looked up from germline, CDR1 is SGHTA and CDR2 is FQGNSA. V lost 1 base, J lost 6 bases, and 4 bases stayed unmatched.

The genes are TRBV6-6 and TRBJ1-2; D gene ambiguous. CDR1 is MNHNY and CDR2 is SVGAGI in the germline V gene (reference sequence). The germline V and J ends were trimmed by 5 bases and 6 bases, with 10 bases remaining between them. CDR3 size: 12 residues. CDR3 DNA sequence: TGTGCCAGCAGTAGGGTTTTCAATGGCTACACCTTC. Protein: CASSRVFNGYTF.

This chain uses TRBV11-2 with TRBJ2-2; D is ambiguous. Germline V lookup: CDR1 SGHAT, CDR2 FQNNGV. CDR3 length: 14 amino acids. The V end lost 7 bases, the J end lost 1 base, and 10 bases lay between the germline ends. The CDR3 nucleotides read TGTGCCAGCAAAGCGAGCGTGAACACCGGGGAGCTGTTTTTT. Its protein is CASKASVNTGELFF.

The chain recombines TRBV12-5 with TRBJ2-1; TRBD1 aligns across 11 bases. Germline trimming cut 7 bases from V and 6 bases from J; bases unmatched to any gene: 5. The CDR3 length is 14 residues. The germline V gene has CDR1 LGHNT and CDR2 FRNRAP. The CDR3 loop reads CASDIGQGANEQFF. The CDR3 DNA follows: TGTGCTAGTGACATCGGACAGGGGGCCAATGAGCAGTTCTTC.

This sequence joins TRBV11-3 and TRBJ2-6; D might be TRBD1 or TRBD2, each matching 5 bases. Germline V lookup: CDR1 SGHNT, CDR2 YENEEA. V lost 2 bases, J lost 4 bases, and 12 bases lay in between. The length of the CDR3 is 16 residues. The CDR3 DNA sequence: TGTGCCAGCAGCTTAAGGGCAGGGACCGGGGCCAACGTCCTGACTTTC. It is translated as CASSLRAGTGANVLTF.

This chain joins TRBV14 and TRBJ2-7; TRBD1 aligns across 9 bases. The germline CDR1 and CDR2 sequences are SGHDN and FVKESK. The CDR3 covers 15 residues. V lost 4 bases and J lost 4; bases outside the gene matches: 8. In DNA form, the CDR3 reads TGTGCCAGCAGCCGCCCTGGGACAGGGCTTTACGAGCAGTACTTC. Translating it yields CASSRPGTGLYEQYF.

A remark on this clone: A much more abundant neighbour one base away suggests this may be a read error. Other DNA sequences in the sample encode the same CDR3. The rearrangement uses TRBV5-1 and TRBJ2-5; the D is unclear. CDR1 and CDR2 from the germline V gene are SGHRS and YFSETQ. The CDR3 consists of 12 residues. Trimming cost V 4 bases and J 0 bases, with 4 bases left between them. CDR3 DNA: TGCGCCAGCAGCCTGGACCAAGAGACCCAGTACTTC. Amino acids: CASSLDQETQYF.

The chain employs TRBV2 and TRBJ2-7, with D perhaps matching TRBD2 (6 bases). Germline CDR1 SNHLY, CDR2 FYNNEI. V was clipped by 6 bases and J by 5 bases, with 17 bases between them. The CDR3 length is 14 residues. The CDR3 sequence: CASRRNLPGDEQYF. The DNA of the CDR3 is TGTGCCAGCAGGCGAAACCTACCGGGGGACGAGCAGTACTTC.

The J gene is TRBJ2-2, the V gene TRBV9, with TRBD2 as a possible D gene (8 bases). The length of the CDR3 is 17 residues. The V end lost 3 bases, the J end lost 1 base, and 16 bases lay between the germline ends. Germline CDR1 reads SGDLS; CDR2 reads YYNGEE. The CDR3 DNA sequence: TGTGCCAGCAGCGCCAGGGGGAGCGGGAGGAACACCGGGGAGCTGTTTTTT. It is translated as CASSARGSGRNTGELFF.

J is TRBJ1-4 and V is TRBV2; D unclear. Germline V gene data show CDR1 as SNHLY and CDR2 as FYNNEI. V was trimmed by 7 bases and J by 5 bases, leaving 14 bases between them. This CDR3 is built from 14 residues. CDR3 in amino acids: CASTGWGGNEKLFF. CDR3 DNA: TGTGCCAGCACCGGGTGGGGAGGAAATGAAAAACTGTTTTTT.

This clone appeared once. The V and J genes are TRBV28 and TRBJ2-5; TRBD1 agrees at 11 bases. This CDR3 is 15 amino acids long. V lost 5 bases and J lost 5; bases outside the gene matches: 7. CDR1 is MDHEN and CDR2 is SYDVKM in the germline V gene. The CDR3 nucleotides read TGTGCCAGCAGTATAGGGACAGGGGGGGTGGAGACCCAGTACTTC. Its protein product is CASSIGTGGVETQYF.

J is TRBJ1-1 and V is TRBV28; 9 nucleotides match TRBD1. This CDR3 comprises 16 residues. J lost 6 bases, V lost 6 bases, and 14 bases had no gene match. Per germline, CDR1 MDHEN and CDR2 SYDVKM. The CDR3 region has the DNA TGTGCCAGCAGCCGGCCGACAGGGGGGGAACGTCCTGAAGCTTTCTTT. Encoded protein: CASSRPTGGERPEAFF.

This chain links TRBV30 with TRBJ2-5; 7 positions match TRBD1. Germline CDR1 GTSNPN, CDR2 SVGIG (reference sequence). The J segment lost 2 bases and the V segment lost 3 bases, leaving 9 bases of the junction unmatched. The CDR3 loop spans 15 amino acids. The CDR3: CAWSRQGDLQETQYF. Written as DNA, the CDR3 is TGTGCCTGGAGCCGACAGGGAGACTTGCAAGAGACCCAGTACTTC.

In its sample, this clone was seen a few times. Distinct nucleotide sequences in the sample also encode this CDR3. This chain connects TRBV10-3 to TRBJ1-1; no clear D gene. Trimming removed 0 bases at V and 8 bases at J, with 7 bases between. Germline lookup yields CDR1 ENHRY and CDR2 SYGVKD. This CDR3 region has 12 residues. The CDR3 is CAISESTTEAFF. In nucleotides, the CDR3 is TGTGCCATCAGTGAGTCAACGACAGAAGCTTTCTTT.

The V and J genes are TRBV5-1 and TRBJ1-2, with TRBD1 as a possible D gene (5 bases). With 0 bases removed from V and 8 bases from J, the gap between germline ends came to 11 bases. Germline CDR1 is SGHRS and CDR2 is YFSETQ. This CDR3 has 13 residues. The CDR3 nucleotides read TGCGCCAGCAGCTTGGACAGGCTAAGGGGCTACACCTTC. Translation: CASSLDRLRGYTF.

The V call is TRBV6-4, the J call TRBJ1-1; 7 bases agree with TRBD1. The J segment lost 11 bases and the V segment lost 6 bases, leaving 12 bases of the junction unmatched. CDR1 is MRHNA and CDR2 is SNTAGT in the germline V gene. The CDR3 length is 13 residues. The CDR3 DNA reads TGTGCCAGCAGGCAGACAGGGTCGTTACAGGCTTTCTTT. It encodes CASRQTGSLQAFF.

J is TRBJ1-2 and V is TRBV6-5; D is undetermined. Germline V lookup: CDR1 MNHEY, CDR2 SVGAGI. The CDR3 length is 13 residues. Trimming removed 4 bases at V and 4 bases at J, with 10 bases between. The DNA of the CDR3 is TGTGCCAGCAGTTGGTCAGGACTCTATGGCTACACCTTC. Its translation: CASSWSGLYGYTF.

V and J are TRBV7-3 and TRBJ2-7, with a tentative D call TRBD2 (6 bases). With 0 bases removed from V and 3 bases from J, the gap between germline ends came to 15 bases. The CDR3 length is 16 residues. Per germline, CDR1 SGHTA and CDR2 FQGTGA. The CDR3: CASSLTFGAGNYEQYF. DNA of the CDR3: TGTGCCAGCAGCTTAACGTTTGGGGCGGGAAACTACGAGCAGTACTTC.